This passage covers 14 T cell receptor beta chains from one sample sequenced in a study of shared clonotypes between healthy human individuals. Clones were read by immunoSEQ multiplex PCR, and TCRdb kept only the in-frame ones, dropping some. The data hold 450,000 to 500,000 clones, with over 75% observed a single time. Sequences were obtained from PBMCs. The receptors here all came from a woman between 35 and 50 years old in good health. Some clones in this sample may be carry-over from other donors' samples.

Remarks on this clone: In the same sample, other DNA sequences code for this CDR3. This chain links TRBV6-4 with TRBJ2-3, with D unresolved. The CDR3 is 14 residues long. Trimming cost V 3 bases and J 0 bases, with 7 bases left between them. Per germline, CDR1 MRHNA and CDR2 SNTAGT. The CDR3 loop reads CASSELASTDTQYF. CDR3 DNA sequence: TGTGCCAGCAGTGAGTTGGCTAGCACAGATACGCAGTATTTT.

About this clone: A read error is the likely source, as a far larger clone sits one nucleotide away. This chain links TRBV30 with TRBJ2-6, with D unresolved. The CDR3 has 14 amino acids. The V gene lost 1 base and the J gene lost 0 bases, with 4 bases spanning the gap. Germline loops: CDR1 GTSNPN, CDR2 SVGIG (reference sequence). CDR3 sequence (DNA): TGTGCCTGGAGTGAGTGCTCTGGGGCCAACGTCCTGACTTTC. Protein product: CAWSECSGANVLTF. Full variable domain (remainder filled in from reference TRBV30 and TRBJ2-6): SQTIHQWPATLVQPVGSPLSLECTVEGTSNPNLYWYRQAAGRGLQLLFYSVGIGQISSEVPQNLSASRPQDRQFILSSKKLLLSDSGFYLCAWSECSGANVLTFGAGSRLTVL.

This clone was seen only once. This chain joins TRBV6-6 and TRBJ1-3; D unclear. Trimming left V 0 bases short and J 9 bases short, with 9 bases between. Germline V lookup: CDR1 MNHNY, CDR2 SVGAGI (reference sequence). The CDR3 covers 13 residues. This CDR3 is CASSYSLAGTIYF. CDR3 sequence (DNA): TGTGCCAGCAGTTACTCCCTTGCGGGCACCATATATTTT.

The sample holds many counts of this clone. The chain couples TRBV5-1 to TRBJ2-7; no clear D gene. This CDR3 is 11 amino acids long. CDR1 and CDR2 from the germline V gene are SGHRS and YFSETQ. Trimming took off 4 bases at V and 7 bases at J, with 9 bases between the two ends. In DNA, the CDR3 is TGCGCCAGCAGCCTCCTAACAGAGCAGTACTTC. It yields the protein CASSLLTEQYF.

The chain recombines TRBV5-1 with TRBJ2-2, with D hard to call. Trimming took off 0 bases at V and 1 base at J, with 7 bases between the two ends. The CDR3 totals 15 residues. Germline values: CDR1 SGHRS, CDR2 YFSETQ. The CDR3 protein is CASSLVVENTGELFF. CDR3 nucleotide sequence: TGCGCCAGCAGCTTGGTGGTAGAGAACACCGGGGAGCTGTTTTTT.

Notes on this clone: A read error likely explains this, since a far larger clone differs by one base. The chain is built from TRBV29-1 and TRBJ1-2; D call uncertain. CDR3 size: 14 residues. The germline CDR1 and CDR2 sequences are SQVTM and ANQGSEA. For the CDR3, the DNA is TGCAGCGTTGTGAGCGGGGATATGGGCTATGGCCACACCTTC. This sequence encodes CSVVSGDMGYGHTF.

This clone was found a few times. The chain couples TRBV13 to TRBJ1-2; 9 positions agree with TRBD1. Germline V gives CDR1 PRHDT, CDR2 FYEKMQ (reference sequence). Trimming at V came to 2 bases and at J to 4 bases, leaving 2 bases not matched to a gene. This CDR3 spans 14 amino acids. The CDR3 spells CASSLKDRGYGYTF. For the CDR3, the DNA is TGTGCCAGCAGCTTAAAGGACAGGGGCTATGGCTACACCTTC.

This clone was counted between two and nine times. Other DNA sequences in this specimen translate into the identical CDR3. The chain combines TRBV18 with TRBJ2-2; the D is unclear. CDR3 length: 12 amino acids. Trimming cost V 5 bases and J 3 bases, with 4 bases left between them. Per the germline V gene, CDR1 is KGHSH and CDR2 is LQKENI. CDR3 amino acids: CASSGDTGELFF. CDR3 nucleotides: TGTGCCAGCTCAGGGGACACCGGGGAGCTGTTTTTT.

This clone is a singleton in its sample. The chain carries TRBV5-1 and TRBJ2-1; 7 bases fit TRBD2. Looked up from germline, CDR1 is SGHRS and CDR2 is YFSETQ. The CDR3 sequence is 16 residues long. After removal of 0 bases from V and 6 bases from J, the junction contained 9 bases not matched to a gene. The DNA of the CDR3 is TGCGCCAGCAGCTTGGATCTCCGGGCTAGCGGCAATGAGCAGTTCTTC. This sequence encodes CASSLDLRASGNEQFF.

As for this clone: One base separates it from a far larger clone, so it is likely a read error. Additional DNA sequences in this sample encode the identical CDR3. The CDR3 reads CASSFSYEQYF. Here the CDR3 DNA reads TGTGCCAGCAGCTTCTCCTACGAGCAGTACTTC. V gene TRBV28 combines with J gene TRBJ2-7; D ambiguous. This CDR3 has 11 amino acids. V was cut by 6 bases and J by 0 bases, with 3 bases left in between. Germline V gene sequence: CDR1 MDHEN, CDR2 SYDVKM.

The V and J genes are TRBV4-1 and TRBJ2-7; no clear D gene. Germline CDR1 MGHRA, CDR2 YSYEKL. V was shortened by 0 bases and J by 1 base, with 10 bases between the two germline ends. The CDR3 covers 15 residues. CDR3: CASSQDLGVSYEQYF. The CDR3 bases are TGCGCCAGCAGCCAAGATCTTGGGGTATCCTACGAGCAGTACTTC.

V and J are TRBV11-3 and TRBJ2-6; D remains ambiguous. Trimming left V 2 bases short and J 4 bases short, with 9 bases between. The CDR3 contains 15 residues. The germline gives CDR1 SGHNT, CDR2 YENEEA. For the CDR3, the DNA is TGTGCCAGCAGCTTAAATGTTTACGGGGCCAACGTCCTGACTTTC. Residues: CASSLNVYGANVLTF. Full variable domain (rest looked up from reference TRBV11-3 and TRBJ2-6): EAGVVQSPRYKIIEKKQPVAFWCNPISGHNTLYWYLQNLGQGPELLIRYENEEAVDDSQLPKDRFSAERLKGVDSTLKIQPAELGDSAVYLCASSLNVYGANVLTFGAGSRLTVL.

With respect to this clone: A far larger clone differs by one base, so this is likely a read error. Other DNA sequences of this sample code for an identical CDR3. The V gene is TRBV12-2, the J gene TRBJ1-1. TRBV12-2 is classified as a pseudogene. The CDR3 runs 14 residues. The CDR3 nucleotides are TGTGCAAGTCGCTTTGGGGCGGAGGGCACTGAAGCTTTCTTT. Translating gives CASRFGAEGTEAFF.

The gene calls are TRBV30 and TRBJ2-6; no clear D. Germline V gene data show CDR1 as GTSNPN and CDR2 as SVGIG (reference sequence). With 2 bases removed from V and 5 bases from J, the gap between germline ends came to 4 bases. The CDR3 has 12 amino acids. CDR3 sequence reads: CAWSSRANVLTF. As DNA, the CDR3 is TGTGCCTGGAGTAGTAGGGCCAACGTCCTGACTTTC.